This TCR beta chain was profiled in a study of CD8+CD57+ T cells in acquired aplastic anemia. Whole-study context: Roughly 3 ug was the average amount of DNA from sorted CD4+ and CD8+ cells. CD4+ cells from healthy donors averaged around 9.9 million reads. General study points: The number of CD8+ CDR3 sequences shared by patients and controls was approximately 28.

Genomic DNA served as template for TCR beta VDJ and CDR3 profiling. MiXCR, applied by TCRdb to the reads, yields one record per CDR3 protein. The data contain hundreds of thousands of distinct CDR3 sequences, 65% to 75% of them seen just once; the ten biggest clones take up 3% to 4.5%. Remarks on this clonotype: The antigen remains undetermined. The junction differs from germline at one of its ends, possibly a read error.

The CDR3 runs 15 residues. The clonotype comes from a human donor in good health, serving as a control. Sequenced material: sorted CD4+, CD8+, or CD8+CD57+ T cells (not recorded which) from PBMCs. The rearrangement uses TRBV12-3 or TRBV12-4 and TRBJ2-1, with TRBD2 matching over 8 bases. The CDR3 sequence: CASSTDLAGKNEQFF. CDR3 bases: TGCGCCAGCAGTACAGACCTAGCGGGTAAAAATGAGCAGTTCTTC.